Listed below are T cell receptor beta chains from one sample, sequenced in a study of blood T cell repertoires in COVID-19. The protocol was immunoSEQ multiplex PCR, while the TCRdb copy is restricted to in-frame clones and leaves out a portion. The sample lists 250,000 or so clones, 84% occurring once. The sequenced material came from peripheral blood. Every receptor here comes from a woman aged 35 to 49 who had recovered from COVID-19. The CDR3 runs from the conserved cysteine through the conserved F or W. Each record gives: J gene, V gene, D gene, clone size, CDR3 protein, CDR3 DNA. D genes are given only for firm matches. A row's size may be missing; if present it is once, few, many or a size class.

>TRBJ2-5|TRBV4-1|TRBD2|.
CASSRTSGDRGQETQYF
TGCGCCAGCAGCCGGACTAGCGGGGACCGGGGCCAAGAGACCCAGTACTTC
>TRBJ2-5|TRBV27|.|.
CASSFRTQETQYF
TGTGCCAGCAGTTTTAGGACACAAGAGACCCAGTACTTC
>TRBJ1-1|TRBV5-5|.|.
CASSLTGRDTEAFF
TGTGCCAGCAGCTTGACAGGGAGGGACACTGAAGCTTTCTTT
>TRBJ2-2|TRBV2|TRBD1|.
CASSERQGDTGELFF
TGTGCCAGCAGTGAGAGGCAGGGGGACACCGGGGAGCTGTTTTTT
>TRBJ1-1|TRBV7-3|TRBD1|.
CASSLTSGGTEAFF
TGTGCCAGCAGCTTAACTTCAGGGGGCACTGAAGCTTTCTTT
>TRBJ1-3|TRBV11-1|.|.
CASSQYLSGNTIYF
TGTGCCAGCAGCCAGTACCTCTCTGGAAACACCATATATTTT
>TRBJ2-2|TRBV24-1|.|.
CATSDYSGAGELFF
TGTGCCACCAGTGATTACTCAGGTGCCGGGGAGCTGTTTTTT
>TRBJ2-1|TRBV9|TRBD2|.
CASSLLTSGGAGKGNEQFF
TGTGCCAGCAGCCTACTAACTAGCGGGGGGGCCGGAAAGGGCAATGAGCAGTTCTTC
>TRBJ2-5|TRBV5-4|TRBD2|.
CASSLAAGGIQETQYF
TGTGCCAGCAGCTTGGCGGCGGGGGGGATCCAAGAGACCCAGTACTTC
>TRBJ2-1|TRBV6-4|TRBD2|few
CASSPLAGGYNEQFF
TGTGCCAGCAGTCCCCTAGCGGGGGGGTACAATGAGCAGTTCTTC
>TRBJ1-5|TRBV3-1/TRBV3-2|.|.
CASSQDLNQPQHF
TGTGCCAGCAGCCAAGACCTAAATCAGCCCCAGCATTTT
>TRBJ2-3|TRBV20-1|TRBD2|.
CSASLAGGPGDTQYF
TGCAGTGCTAGTCTTGCGGGGGGGCCTGGAGATACGCAGTATTTT
>TRBJ2-5|TRBV19|TRBD1|.
CASSIGGQNQETQYF
TGTGCCAGTAGTATAGGGGGACAGAACCAAGAGACCCAGTACTTC
>TRBJ2-2|TRBV18|TRBD2|.
CASSLGLAGETGELFF
TGTGCCAGCTCACTAGGACTAGCGGGAGAAACCGGGGAGCTGTTTTTT